The rows below give T cell receptor beta chains drawn from one sample of a study of control samples from healthy donors and cancer patients. Clones were sequenced by immunoSEQ multiplex PCR, and TCRdb holds only the in-frame ones, with some missing. The table lists around 68,000 clones, approximately 88% of them singletons, with about 15% in the top ten. The specimen sequenced was blood. The receptors here all came from a man aged 45 to 65 in good health. Both conserved end residues are trimmed from each CDR3.

V gene: TRBV4-3
J gene: TRBJ2-7
CDR3 protein: ASSPTGTGGGYEQY

V gene: TRBV6-5
J gene: TRBJ1-2
CDR3 protein: ASRVYGGDIGYT

V gene: TRBV5-4
J gene: TRBJ2-3
CDR3 protein: ASSLKEGTDTQY

V gene: TRBV6-5
J gene: TRBJ2-7
CDR3 protein: ASSWGTGEQY

V gene: TRBV19
J gene: TRBJ2-3
CDR3 protein: ASIPGQGSHTQY

V gene: TRBV19
J gene: TRBJ2-1
CDR3 protein: ASIQGGEQF

V gene: TRBV4-2
J gene: TRBJ2-3
CDR3 protein: ASSQAIRRTSGRTADTQY

V gene: TRBV5-5
J gene: TRBJ2-7
CDR3 protein: ASSPLSTLNPSYEQY

V gene: TRBV5-1
J gene: TRBJ2-3
CDR3 protein: ASSLVNSRTDTQY

V gene: TRBV18
J gene: TRBJ1-4
CDR3 protein: ASSPVFTGLGNEKLF

V gene: TRBV12-5
J gene: TRBJ1-2
CDR3 protein: ASGLQGRPNYGYT

V gene: TRBV6-5
J gene: TRBJ2-7
CDR3 protein: ASRTVGTSYEQY

V gene: TRBV19
J gene: TRBJ1-6
CDR3 protein: ASSMGQGDSPLH

V gene: TRBV5-1
J gene: TRBJ2-6
CDR3 protein: ASSRTGSGANVLT

V gene: TRBV6-5
J gene: TRBJ1-1
CDR3 protein: ASSYGQAFAEAF

V gene: TRBV19
J gene: TRBJ1-1
CDR3 protein: ASSRGTGGTEAF

V gene: TRBV10-3
J gene: TRBJ2-7
CDR3 protein: AISERLAPYEQY